This TCR beta chain was sequenced for a study of T cell repertoires in cytomegalovirus infection. The CDR3 totals 14 residues. The germline CDR1 and CDR2 sequences are PRHDT and FYEKMQ (reference sequence). Trimming pared 8 bases from V and 0 bases from J, leaving 13 bases between. Whole-study findings and limits: Carriers of CMV plus the relevant HLA were identified by cumulative public TCR beta family frequency.

This clonotype was counted only a few times. Its matching antigen is unknown. TCRdb called the reads again in MiXCR, with one record for every CDR3 protein. The sample has under 300,000 distinct CDR3 sequences, about 18% seen once. The J gene is TRBJ1-1, the V gene TRBV13, with D possibly TRBD1 on 6 matching bases. The receptor was derived from a human donor in good health (CMV status not recorded). Some clones in this sample may be carry-over from other donors' samples. The sequenced sample consisted of CD8+ T cells from PBMCs. The CDR3 reads CASCGGAMNTEAFF. The CDR3 DNA reads as TGTGCCAGCTGTGGGGGCGCGATGAACACTGAAGCTTTCTTT. The full variable domain, rest sourced from reference TRBV13 and TRBJ1-1, is AAGVIQSPRHLIKEKRETATLKCYPIPRHDTVYWYQQGPGQDPQFLISFYEKMQSDKGSIPDRFSAQQFSDYHSELNMSSLELGDSALYFCASCGGAMNTEAFFGQGTRLTVV.